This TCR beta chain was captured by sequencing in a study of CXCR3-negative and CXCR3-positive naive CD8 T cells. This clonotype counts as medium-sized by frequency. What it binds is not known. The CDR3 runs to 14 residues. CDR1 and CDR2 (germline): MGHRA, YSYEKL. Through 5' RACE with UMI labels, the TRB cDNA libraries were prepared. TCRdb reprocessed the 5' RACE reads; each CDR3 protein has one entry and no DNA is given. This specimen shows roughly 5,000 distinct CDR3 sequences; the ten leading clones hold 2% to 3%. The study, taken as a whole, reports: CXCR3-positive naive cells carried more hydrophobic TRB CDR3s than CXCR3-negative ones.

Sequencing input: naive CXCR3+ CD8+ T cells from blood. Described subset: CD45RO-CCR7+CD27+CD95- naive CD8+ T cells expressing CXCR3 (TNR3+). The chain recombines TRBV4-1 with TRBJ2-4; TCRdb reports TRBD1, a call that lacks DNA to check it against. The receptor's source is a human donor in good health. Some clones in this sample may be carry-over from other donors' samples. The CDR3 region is CASSQKKMGDIQYF.